This T cell receptor (beta chain) was found in a study of blood T cells in healthy people across ages (dated by TCRdb to between 2015 and 2017). Regarding the study in general: Template switching captured roughly one uniquely barcoded TCR beta cDNA molecule per two T cells in model experiments. Using deep sequencing normalized with unique cDNA molecular identifiers, the study measured how TCR beta repertoire diversity changes with age. The donors were split into four age groups: young (average 16 years), middle-aged (nearly 40), aged (62) and long-lived (roughly 77). Donors of different ages were randomly distributed across sequencing lanes to avoid experimental bias. Using the same blood draw, the study looked at two additional independent replicas of 1 million unique cDNA reads for two donors, one aged 18 to 30 and the other aged 80 or older.

The donors were some 36 Caucasian individuals from Russia, aged about 6 to 100 years, who were systemically healthy. Ten milliliters of peripheral blood were drawn from each donor into EDTA-treated Vacutainer tubes. Ficoll-Paque density-gradient centrifugation was used to isolate PBMCs, with at least 7 million per sample. Trizol reagent was used to extract total RNA from PBMCs, with at least 5.5 micrograms per sample. For every donor, an aliquot of PBMCs went through flow cytometry to measure the percentages of naive CD45RAhigh/CD27high T cells. CDR1 and CDR2 are read off the germline V gene as ENHRY and SYGVKD. V ends up 0 bases short and J 0 bases short, with an unmatched junction base count of 1. The cysteine opens and the phenylalanine closes a CDR3 of 17 amino acids. Just CDR3 DNA is preserved here, 51 bases in frame from base 1. This clonotype was seen a few times. There is no known antigen for this receptor. Base qualities are not provided; no much larger clone lies one nucleotide away.

Study-wide findings and limitations: Donor CMV infection status was unknown, potentially confounding age-related changes in expanded clonotypes. Because profiling used bulk unsorted PBMCs, naive and antigen-experienced compartments could not be compared conclusively. Observed TCR beta diversity per million T cells fell roughly linearly with age, and a significant reduction was already apparent by age around 40. Compared with the aged group, the long-lived group had more naive CD4+ T cells, fewer expanded clones and increased TCR diversity, suggesting age selection. Observed TCR beta diversity correlated strongly with the percentage of naive T cells measured by flow cytometry. Estimates of total diversity based on one million sequenced T cells were considered lower bounds and underestimates.

Library preparation used 5' RACE. Sequencing used an Illumina HiSeq 2500. A second PCR of roughly 6 to 11 cycles was run with a J-beta primer mix and a sample-barcoded 5' primer. Each TCR beta cDNA molecule received a unique molecular identifier from a template-switch 5' adaptor carrying 12 random nucleotides. Each sample yielded at least 2.5 million CDR3-containing paired-end reads. All of the RNA was converted into first-strand cDNA using the Mint cDNA synthesis kit, with a TRBC-specific oligonucleotide serving as the primer. Following uracil-DNA glycosylase treatment, a first 18-cycle PCR with universal primers M1SS and BC2_uni_R was performed on all cDNA. The study's processing was this. Normalization of each sample was performed by random selection of 1 million high-quality reads, each carrying a distinct molecular identifier. Reads with shared molecular identifiers were discarded instead of being binned into consensus sequences. MiTCR, set to a Q25 quality threshold and the strictest error-elimination algorithm, was used for CDR3 identification, clonotype clustering and error correction. Lower-bound total TCR beta diversity was estimated with a nonparametric unseen species model using Euler transformation. Starting from the raw public reads, TCRdb applied fastp trimming at Q25, assembled clones with MiXCR and retained in-frame beta chains. Rows are combined by CDR3 protein, so each entry shows the most common genes and DNA. Here the V and J calls rest on TCRdb's processing, not on the authors' analysis. In all, the sample holds 1.5 million or so distinct CDR3 sequences, and roughly 43% of those were seen once. The ten biggest clones cover around 4% of the sample.

The sequence was obtained from a woman between 18 and 29 years old in good health. The sample taken for sequencing was blood. This sequence uses TRBV10-3 and TRBJ2-1; the junction holds 11 bases that match TRBD2. The DNA sequence is as follows: TGTGCCATCAGTGAGTCTCTAGCGGGGGGCTCCTACAATGAGCAGTTCTTC. Translated, this gives CAISESLAGGSYNEQFF.